In its sample, the clone carrying this T cell receptor (beta chain) was seen once. The germline V gene encodes CDR1 SGHTA and CDR2 FQGTGA. The CDR3 contains 13 residues. Trimming cost V 3 bases and J 7 bases; bases outside gene matches: 2. Original handling: The authors estimated nucleated cell counts from reference gene primer amplification. Generated by immunoSEQ multiplex PCR, the TCRdb table keeps only in-frame clones and is missing some. Clonal size and the V and J genes are those of that table, whereas D and trimming came from the DNA. The data hold about 220,000 clones, with about nine tenths observed a single time. The data derive from a study of blood T cell repertoires in COVID-19. About the research overall: Sample material is recorded as cDNA or gDNA derived from T cells, B-cell-depleted T cells, or PBMCs.

The TCR originated in a woman between 40 and 55 years old with acute COVID-19. This chain connects TRBV7-3 to TRBJ1-4, with 7 bases that match TRBD1. Specimen: PBMCs or T cells enriched from blood (not recorded which). CDR3 bases: TGTGCCAGCAGCTTGCGGGACAGTGAAAAACTGTTTTTT. Residues: CASSLRDSEKLFF.